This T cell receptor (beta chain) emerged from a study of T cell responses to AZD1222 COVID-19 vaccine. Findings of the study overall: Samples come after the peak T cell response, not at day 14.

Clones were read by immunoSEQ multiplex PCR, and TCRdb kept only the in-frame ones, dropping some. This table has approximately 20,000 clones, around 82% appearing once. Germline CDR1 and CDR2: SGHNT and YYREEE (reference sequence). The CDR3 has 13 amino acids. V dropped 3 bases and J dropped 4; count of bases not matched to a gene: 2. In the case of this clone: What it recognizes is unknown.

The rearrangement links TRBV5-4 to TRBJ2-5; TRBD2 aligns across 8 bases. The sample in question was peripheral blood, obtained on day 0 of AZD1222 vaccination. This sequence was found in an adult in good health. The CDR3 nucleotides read TGTGCCAGCAGCTCGGGGGGGGGAGAGACCCAGTACTTC. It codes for CASSSGGGETQYF.